This entry describes one T cell receptor beta chain. The antigen is undetermined. This clone may be a read error of a much larger clone one base away. No cell sorting was done before RNA was extracted from the tissue. Newly diagnosed lung cancer patients had thoracic surgery in China, August–late 2014, without prior chemotherapy. The data derive from a study of tumor and adjacent non-tumor tissue in lung cancer. Study at large: Histology: 11 to 13 adenocarcinoma, a couple of squamous cell carcinoma, 1 small cell lung cancer.

Trimming took off 3 bases at V and 5 bases at J, with 10 bases between the two ends. The germline gives CDR1 DFQATT, CDR2 SNEGSKA (reference sequence). This CDR3 spans 12 amino acids. A modified ARM-PCR protocol with three rounds of nested PCR amplified TCRbeta. Using its own MiXCR run on the multiplex PCR reads, TCRdb lists one record per CDR3 protein. The sample records tens of thousands of distinct CDR3 sequences, about 72% being singletons. Findings of the study overall: Shorter survival was associated with higher TCR diversity in tumors. Significantly higher TCR diversity was found in tumor than normal lung.

The V call is TRBV20-1, the J call TRBJ1-2; D not resolved. This receptor was identified in a man aged 60 to 75 with non-small cell lung cancer. Sequences were obtained from lung tumor tissue. CDR3 residues: CSARAARYGYTF. In DNA, the CDR3 is TGCAGTGCTAGGGCGGCACGGTATGGCTACACCTTC.